This entry is about one TCR beta chain. The sample comes from a study of T cells in Graves' hyperthyroidism and ophthalmopathy. What was amplified from RNA transcripts were TCR beta CDR3 regions. Using the HTBI primer set, a first-round RT-PCR was run on the TCR CDR3. TCRdb re-called the multiplex PCR reads with MiXCR, one entry per CDR3 protein. The data hold roughly 600,000 distinct CDR3 sequences, with roughly 15% observed a single time. A Clinical Activity Score of at least 3, a NOSPECS grade of at least 4 and a duration under 3 months were recorded in the ophthalmopathy patients. Any patient presenting with uncontrolled infection, other autoimmune disease, pregnancy or lactation was left out. The PBMCs had their origin in less than 13 ml of fresh peripheral blood. Trimming took off 4 bases at V and 4 bases at J, with 8 bases between the two ends. CDR1 is MNHEY and CDR2 is SMNVEV in the germline V gene (reference sequence). The CDR3 is made up of 13 amino acids.

The source of this sequence is a woman between 45 and 60 years old with Graves' ophthalmopathy. The chain uses TRBV27 and TRBJ1-5; D not resolved. The specimen sequenced was blood. The CDR3 spells CASSYGWNQPQHF. The CDR3 DNA sequence: TGTGCCAGCAGTTATGGCTGGAATCAGCCCCAGCATTTT.